This passage covers 25 T cell receptor beta chains from one sample sequenced in a study of CD4 T cells in relation to SARS-CoV-2 and coronaviruses. Using immunoSEQ multiplex PCR, the repertoire was profiled, and TCRdb retains in-frame clones only, with some absent. Of roughly 57,000 clones in the sample, roughly 89% were seen once. Unexposed donor CD4+ T cells date from about 2011-2019, before the COVID-19 pandemic. Sequenced sample: memory CD4+ T cells from PBMCs. Receptor source: a human donor in good health.

This chain links TRBV4-1 with TRBJ1-4; TRBD1 matches 11 bases. V lost 3 bases and J lost 8; bases outside the gene matches: 11. CDR1 MGHRA and CDR2 YSYEKL come from the germline V gene. This CDR3 spans 17 amino acids. CDR3 in amino acids: CASSQAFRGQGEEKLFF. The CDR3 nucleotides read TGCGCCAGCAGCCAGGCTTTCCGGGGACAGGGGGAAGAAAAACTGTTTTTT.

The CDR3 here is CASSDTDRAGEQYF. The CDR3 nucleotides read TGTGCCAGCAGTGACACAGACAGGGCCGGGGAGCAGTACTTC. V gene TRBV6-2 or TRBV6-3 combines with J gene TRBJ2-7; TRBD1 matches 7 bases. The V and J ends lost 5 bases and 7 bases, in that order; junction bases with no gene match: 11. CDR3 length equals 14 residues. Germline loops: CDR1 MNHEY, CDR2 SVGEGT.

V gene TRBV2 combines with J gene TRBJ1-6, with D perhaps TRBD1 (5 bases). CDR1 is SNHLY and CDR2 is FYNNEI in the germline V gene. V was clipped by 1 base and J by 7 bases, with 14 bases between them. The CDR3 extends over 16 amino acids. The chain's CDR3 is CASSEEGQGRNSPLHF. The CDR3 DNA reads TGTGCCAGCAGTGAAGAGGGGCAGGGAAGAAATTCACCCCTCCACTTT.

The chain couples TRBV3-1 (or the pseudogene TRBV3-2) to TRBJ1-2; TRBD1 matches 7 bases. CDR1 is LGHDT and CDR2 is YNNKEL in the germline V gene (reference sequence). Germline trimming cut 2 bases from V and 0 bases from J; bases unmatched to any gene: 6. There are 16 residues in the CDR3. Written as DNA, the CDR3 is TGTGCCAGCAGCCAAAGGGGGCCCACCTCTAACTATGGCTACACCTTC. Amino acid sequence: CASSQRGPTSNYGYTF.

Worth noting for this clone: A much bigger clone sits one base away, suggesting this may be a read error. The sample has other DNA sequences that encode this CDR3 too. The J gene is TRBJ2-1, the V gene TRBV12-3 or TRBV12-4; no firm D call. The CDR3 totals 11 residues. The V and J ends lost 5 bases and 3 bases respectively, with 2 bases between them. CDR3 sequence: CASSDYNEQFF. CDR3 DNA sequence: TGTGCCAGCAGTGACTACAATGAGCAGTTCTTC.

This chain connects TRBV29-1 to TRBJ2-7; perhaps D is TRBD1 or TRBD2 (7 bases each). CDR1 and CDR2 from the germline V gene are SQVTM and ANQGSEA. Deletions cut 0 bases from V and 4 bases from J, with 10 bases between. The CDR3 is made up of 13 amino acids. The CDR3 nucleotides are TGCAGCGTTGAAGATCAGGGGGGGTACGAGCAGTACTTC. This codes for CSVEDQGGYEQYF.

This chain joins TRBV27 and TRBJ2-1, with 7 positions matching TRBD1. The V segment lost 7 bases and the J segment 6 bases; nucleotides outside the gene matches: 12. The CDR3 length is 15 residues. Germline assignment: CDR1 MNHEY and CDR2 SMNVEV (reference sequence). The CDR3 is CASIQDRVGINEQFF. CDR3 coding DNA: TGTGCCAGCATACAAGACAGGGTGGGGATCAATGAGCAGTTCTTC.

V usage is TRBV24-1 and J usage is TRBJ2-1; 11 bases match TRBD2. The V and J ends lost 12 bases and 7 bases, in that order; junction bases with no gene match: 4. The CDR3 extends over 12 amino acids. From germline, CDR1 is KGHDR and CDR2 SFDVKD. CDR3 loop: CASSSGRNEQFF. For the CDR3, the DNA is TGTGCCTCCTCTAGCGGGAGGAATGAGCAGTTCTTC.

The chain is built from TRBV7-2 and TRBJ2-1; 13 nucleotides agree with TRBD2. The CDR3 runs to 16 residues. V lost 5 bases to trimming and J lost 9 bases; unmatched junction nucleotides: 10. Germline CDR1 and CDR2: SGHTA and FQGNSA. The CDR3 bases are TGTGCCAGCAGCCTAGGGACTAGCGGGATATTATTTGAGCAGTTCTTC. Translating it yields CASSLGTSGILFEQFF. The entire variable domain, with the rest obtained from reference TRBV7-2 and TRBJ2-1, is as follows: GAGVSQSPSNKVTEKGKDVELRCDPISGHTALYWYRQSLGQGLEFLIYFQGNSAPDKSGLPSDRFSAERTGGSVSTLTIQRTQQEDSAVYLCASSLGTSGILFEQFFGPGTRLTVL.

The rearrangement links TRBV7-9 to TRBJ1-3; TRBD1 is a possible D gene (5 bases). Trimming left V 4 bases short and J 1 base short, with 11 bases between. Germline V gene lookup returns CDR1 SEHNR and CDR2 FQNEAQ (reference sequence). This CDR3 is built from 15 residues. The CDR3 DNA reads TGTGCCAGCAGCTCCCCGGGACTTTCTGGAAACACCATATATTTT. As protein: CASSSPGLSGNTIYF. Full variable domain (rest looked up from reference TRBV7-9 and TRBJ1-3): DTGVSQNPRHKITKRGQNVTFRCDPISEHNRLYWYRQTLGQGPEFLTYFQNEAQLEKSRLLSDRFSAERPKGSFSTLEIQRTEQGDSAMYLCASSSPGLSGNTIYFGEGSWLTVV.

The chain employs TRBV4-2 and TRBJ2-3; no firm D call. Germline V gene lookup returns CDR1 LGHNA and CDR2 YNFKEQ. The V and J ends lost 1 base and 6 bases respectively, with 11 bases between them. The length of the CDR3 is 14 residues. The DNA of the CDR3 is TGTGCCAGCAGCCAAGTTCGTGACTCCGATACGCAGTATTTT. This gives the protein CASSQVRDSDTQYF.

The J gene is TRBJ2-7, the V gene TRBV20-1, with TRBD1 identical over 7 bases. Germline CDR1 reads DFQATT; CDR2 reads SNEGSKA (reference sequence). V gave up 3 bases and J gave up 6 bases; unmatched junction bases: 14. The CDR3 consists of 15 residues. The chain's CDR3 is CSASDSGGLSSEQYF. CDR3 nucleotides: TGCAGTGCTAGTGATTCAGGGGGATTGTCGTCCGAGCAGTACTTC.

The CDR3 DNA sequence: TGTGCCTGGAGTAAAGGACTAGCTGTCAATGAGCAGTTCTTC. Amino acids: CAWSKGLAVNEQFF. V gene TRBV30 combines with J gene TRBJ2-1; 8 bases are shared with TRBD2. Germline V gives CDR1 GTSNPN, CDR2 SVGIG (reference sequence). This CDR3 comprises 14 residues. V gave up 2 bases and J gave up 6 bases; unmatched junction bases: 6. Supplemented by reference TRBV30 and TRBJ2-1, the full variable domain reads SQTIHQWPATLVQPVGSPLSLECTVEGTSNPNLYWYRQAAGRGLQLLFYSVGIGQISSEVPQNLSASRPQDRQFILSSKKLLLSDSGFYLCAWSKGLAVNEQFFGPGTRLTVL.

This clone was seen a single time. The J gene is TRBJ1-2, the V gene TRBV19; 8 nucleotides line up with TRBD1. CDR3 size: 15 residues. Germline assignment: CDR1 LNHDA and CDR2 SQIVND (reference sequence). Trimming cost V 4 bases and J 7 bases; bases outside gene matches: 11. CDR3 nucleotide sequence: TGTGCCAGTAGTACCAGACAGGGGAGGACCGGTGGCTACACCTTC. Encoded protein: CASSTRQGRTGGYTF.

The gene calls are TRBV6-1 and TRBJ2-5, with a possible D match to TRBD2 (5 bases). Germline V CDR1 and CDR2: MNHNS, SASEGT. Trimming shortened V by 8 bases and J by 1 base, and 11 bases separated the two germline ends. This CDR3 is 13 amino acids long. In DNA form, the CDR3 reads TGTGCCAGCCGCACGGGAAGCCAAGAGACCCAGTACTTC. This codes for CASRTGSQETQYF.

The rearrangement uses TRBV28 and TRBJ2-5; D is perhaps TRBD1 or TRBD2 (5 bases each). Trimming left V 6 bases short and J 5 bases short, with 13 bases between. CDR1 is MDHEN, CDR2 SYDVKM, per germline. CDR3 length: 13 residues. The CDR3 DNA is TGTGCCAGCAGCAAAGGGACCGTCGAGACCCAGTACTTC. Amino acids: CASSKGTVETQYF. Full variable domain (outside the CDR3, taken from reference TRBV28 and TRBJ2-5): DVKVTQSSRYLVKRTGEKVFLECVQDMDHENMFWYRQDPGLGLRLIYFSYDVKMKEKGDIPEGYSVSREKKERFSLILESASTNQTSMYLCASSKGTVETQYFGPGTRLLVL.

The V gene is TRBV5-1, the J gene TRBJ2-5, with 7 bases lining up with TRBD2. The CDR3 runs to 16 residues. Trimming removed 0 bases from V and 2 bases from J; junction bases left unmatched: 7. The V gene's germline CDR1 is SGHRS and CDR2 YFSETQ. The CDR3 loop reads CASSLGMSGVQETQYF. DNA for the CDR3: TGCGCCAGCAGCTTGGGTATGAGCGGGGTACAAGAGACCCAGTACTTC.

The chain carries TRBV19 and TRBJ2-5; D may be TRBD2 (6 bases). Trimming left V 7 bases short and J 4 bases short, with 16 bases between. This CDR3 contains 14 residues. CDR1 is LNHDA, CDR2 SQIVND, per germline (reference sequence). The CDR3 nucleotides are TGTGCCAGTAAGTTGCGTGAGGGAGGAGAGACCCAGTACTTC. This encodes CASKLREGGETQYF. The full variable domain, its missing parts supplied by reference TRBV19 and TRBJ2-5, is DGGITQSPKYLFRKEGQNVTLSCEQNLNHDAMYWYRQDPGQGLRLIYYSQIVNDFQKGDIAEGYSVSREKKESFPLTVTSAQKNPTAFYLCASKLREGGETQYFGPGTRLLVL.

CDR3 amino acids: CASSLTTGGGYTF. CDR3 sequence (DNA): TGTGCCAGCAGCCTTACGACAGGGGGAGGCTACACCTTC. This rearrangement joins TRBV3-1 (or the pseudogene TRBV3-2) to TRBJ1-2, with 9 bases that match TRBD1. Germline lookup yields CDR1 LGHDT and CDR2 YNNKEL (reference sequence). V shed 4 bases, J shed 8 bases, and the junction held 5 bases outside the gene matches. This CDR3 comprises 13 residues.

This clone was observed a handful of times. The J gene is TRBJ2-2, the V gene TRBV27; D gene uncertain. The CDR3 is made up of 14 amino acids. Trimming stripped 2 bases from V and 2 bases from J, with 6 bases between. Germline V gene sequence: CDR1 MNHEY, CDR2 SMNVEV (reference sequence). CDR3 sequence reads: CASSLRSNTGELFF. The CDR3 nucleotides are TGTGCCAGCAGTTTAAGGTCAAACACCGGGGAGCTGTTTTTT.

The gene calls are TRBV5-1 and TRBJ2-3; possibly TRBD1 or TRBD2 for D (5 bases each). Germline CDR1 reads SGHRS; CDR2 reads YFSETQ. The CDR3 sequence is 13 residues long. The V end was cut by 3 bases, the J end by 2 bases, with 7 bases between. In DNA form, the CDR3 reads TGCGCCAGCAGCTCGGGGCCCACAGATACGCAGTATTTT. It translates to CASSSGPTDTQYF.

The chain carries TRBV7-9 and TRBJ2-1; 8 bases line up with TRBD2. The CDR3 sequence is 16 residues long. The V and J ends lost 3 bases and 6 bases, in that order; junction bases with no gene match: 10. Germline V gene sequence: CDR1 SEHNR, CDR2 FQNEAQ (reference sequence). The DNA for the CDR3 is TGTGCCAGCAGCTTCATTTCTAGCGGGTATTTCAATGAGCAGTTCTTC. Translation gives CASSFISSGYFNEQFF. Together with reference TRBV7-9 and TRBJ2-1, the CDR3 gives the full variable domain: DTGVSQNPRHKITKRGQNVTFRCDPISEHNRLYWYRQTLGQGPEFLTYFQNEAQLEKSRLLSDRFSAERPKGSFSTLEIQRTEQGDSAMYLCASSFISSGYFNEQFFGPGTRLTVL.

This rearrangement joins TRBV30 to TRBJ2-7; the D is unclear. Trimming pared 2 bases from V and 5 bases from J, leaving 7 bases between. CDR3 size: 11 residues. CDR1 is GTSNPN and CDR2 is SVGIG in the germline V gene (reference sequence). The CDR3 bases are TGTGCCTGGAGTCTGCGGAACGAGCAGTACTTC. It yields the protein CAWSLRNEQYF.

The chain has TRBV5-6 and TRBJ2-1; TRBD1 might be the D (5 bases). Germline CDR1 reads SGHDT; CDR2 reads YYEEEE. This CDR3 has 13 amino acids. The ends were cut back, 3 bases at V and 10 bases at J, with 14 bases in the middle. The CDR3 bases are TGTGCCAGCAGCTCGGACACCCAGCGAGAGCAGTTCTTC. Translating gives CASSSDTQREQFF.

V usage is TRBV12-3 or TRBV12-4 and J usage is TRBJ2-1, with a tentative D call TRBD1 (6 bases). V was shortened by 4 bases and J by 15 bases, with 19 bases between the two germline ends. The CDR3 contains 13 residues. The CDR3 DNA follows: TGTGCCAGCAGTTCAGGGGTCGGTGTAAGAGGGTTCTTC. Translated: CASSSGVGVRGFF.